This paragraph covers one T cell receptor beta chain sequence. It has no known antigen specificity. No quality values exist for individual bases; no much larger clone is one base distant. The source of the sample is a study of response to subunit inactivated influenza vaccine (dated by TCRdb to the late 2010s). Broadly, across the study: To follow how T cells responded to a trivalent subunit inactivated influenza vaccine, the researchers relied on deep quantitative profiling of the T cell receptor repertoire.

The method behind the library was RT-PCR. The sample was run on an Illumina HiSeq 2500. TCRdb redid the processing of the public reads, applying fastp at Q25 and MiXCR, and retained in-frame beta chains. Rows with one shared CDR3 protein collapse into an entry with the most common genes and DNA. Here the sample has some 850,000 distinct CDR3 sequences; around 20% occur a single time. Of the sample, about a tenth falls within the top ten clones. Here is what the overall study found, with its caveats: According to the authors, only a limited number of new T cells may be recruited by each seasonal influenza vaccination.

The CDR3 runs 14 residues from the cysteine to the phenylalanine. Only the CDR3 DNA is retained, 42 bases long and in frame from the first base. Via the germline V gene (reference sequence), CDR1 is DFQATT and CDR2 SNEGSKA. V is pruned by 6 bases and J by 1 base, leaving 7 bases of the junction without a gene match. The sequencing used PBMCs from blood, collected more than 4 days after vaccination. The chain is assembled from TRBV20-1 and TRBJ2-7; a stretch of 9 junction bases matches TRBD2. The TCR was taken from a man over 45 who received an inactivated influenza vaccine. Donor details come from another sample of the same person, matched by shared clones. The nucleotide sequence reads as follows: TGCAGTGCCATACTAGCGGGCCTTTCCTACGAGCAGTACTTC. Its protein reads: CSAILAGLSYEQYF.